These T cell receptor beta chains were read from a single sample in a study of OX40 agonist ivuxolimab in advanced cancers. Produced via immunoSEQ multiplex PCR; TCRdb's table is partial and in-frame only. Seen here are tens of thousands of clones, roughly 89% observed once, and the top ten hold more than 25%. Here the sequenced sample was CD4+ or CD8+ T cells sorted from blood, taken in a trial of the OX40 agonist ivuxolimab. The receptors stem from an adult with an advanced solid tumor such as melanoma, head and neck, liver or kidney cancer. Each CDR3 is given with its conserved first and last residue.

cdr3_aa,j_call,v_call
CASSLPGQGRGYTF,TRBJ1-2,TRBV4-2
CASSHGTEQYF,TRBJ2-7,TRBV27
CASSADRTSTDTQYF,TRBJ2-3,TRBV5-1
CASSEVGGANTGELFF,TRBJ2-2,TRBV2
CASSWTGGDYGYTF,TRBJ1-2,TRBV27
CASSYGTGHNEQFF,TRBJ2-1,TRBV6-1
CASSVDRAGELFF,TRBJ2-2,TRBV19
CASSYTVNTEAFF,TRBJ1-1,TRBV27
CASSQGVINYGYTF,TRBJ1-2,TRBV14
CASSDYGYTF,TRBJ1-2,TRBV6-5
CATSREETAYNEQFF,TRBJ2-1,TRBV15
CASSLGQGSYEQYF,TRBJ2-7,TRBV28
CASSLSGTANTGELFF,TRBJ2-2,TRBV27
CASSYSKGTEAFF,TRBJ1-1,TRBV6-5
CASSLERGLRADTQYF,TRBJ2-3,TRBV28